The present T cell receptor (beta chain) was sequenced within a study of T cells in tuberculosis. The table came from immunoSEQ multiplex PCR; TCRdb's copy has only in-frame clones and leaves some out. Of approximately 100,000 clones listed, approximately 91% are singletons. Cells were sorted from thawed PBMC rested overnight and stained with GMM-loaded CD1B tetramer, viability dye and anti-CD3. C32 glucose monomycolate from Rhodococcus equi was loaded onto the CD1B tetramers. The length of the CDR3 is 15 residues. V was pared by 1 base and J by 5 bases, with 5 bases of the junction left unmatched. CDR1 is SGDLS, CDR2 YYNGEE, per germline.

Specimen: CD1b-GMM tetramer-negative cells sorted from PBMCs. The chain employs TRBV9 and TRBJ2-5; 10 bases map to TRBD2. The source of this sequence is an adult woman with latent tuberculosis. CDR3: CASSVSGGAGETQYF. The CDR3 bases are TGTGCCAGCAGCGTAAGCGGGGGGGCCGGGGAGACCCAGTACTTC.